This T cell receptor (beta chain) is drawn from a study of vaccination and CD4 T cells after COVID-19. Across the whole study: Cells received overlapping spike peptides from SARS-CoV-2, HCoV-NL63, HCoV-OC43 and HCoV-229E as stimulation. Findings and caveats of the study: The study sampled relatively few convalescent patients and omitted early post-infection timepoints.

The Oncomine TCR Beta short-read assay sequenced DNA from cultured CD4+ T cells. TCRdb reprocessed the PCR reads via MiXCR and lists one record per CDR3 protein. The sample includes around 7,100 distinct CDR3 sequences, 40% to 50% of them seen just once. The treatment here: roughly 10-day PBMC culture with coronavirus spike peptide pools or control peptides (ViraFEST assay). Researchers collected the unexposed donor's CD4+ T cells before the COVID-19 pandemic (2011-2018). Turning to this clonotype: Its antigen is as yet unknown.

The receptor was derived from a human donor in good health. Sequencing was carried out using CD4+ T cells from blood, cultured in vitro.

This chain's CDR3 is CASSPDEGIEAFF. CDR3 in DNA: TGTGCCAGCAGCCCGGACGAGGGGATTGAAGCTTTCTTT. The chain uses TRBV2 and TRBJ1-1, with D perhaps matching TRBD1 (5 bases). CDR3 length equals 13 residues. Germline lookup yields CDR1 SNHLY and CDR2 FYNNEI. V lost 6 bases, J lost 7 bases, and 15 bases lay in between.